Listed below are T cell receptor beta chains from one sample, sequenced in a study of T cell responses to AZD1222 COVID-19 vaccine. The assay was immunoSEQ multiplex PCR, and TCRdb's table has in-frame clones only and misses some. The sample contains tens of thousands of clones, about 74% of which appear only once. The sequences come from peripheral blood, collected on day 0 of AZD1222 vaccination. The origin of the receptors is an adult in good health. Each CDR3 is given with its conserved first and last residue. Each record gives: D gene, V gene, J gene, clone size, CDR3 DNA, CDR3 protein. The D gene is left open where the match is weak. Some rows have no size entry. The others give once, few or many, or a class for an expanded clone.

d_gene: .
v_gene: TRBV11-1
j_gene: TRBJ2-1
abundance: .
CDR3nt: TGTGCCAGCAGCAATAGGGGGGCCGGGAATGAGCAGTTCTTC
CDR3aa: CASSNRGAGNEQFF

d_gene: TRBD1
v_gene: TRBV13
j_gene: TRBJ2-1
abundance: .
CDR3nt: TGTGCCAGCAGATTCTACAGGGGCCATGAGCAGTTCTTC
CDR3aa: CASRFYRGHEQFF

d_gene: .
v_gene: TRBV20-1
j_gene: TRBJ2-1
abundance: .
CDR3nt: TGCAGTGCTAGTGCGAGAAATGAGCAGTTCTTC
CDR3aa: CSASARNEQFF

d_gene: TRBD1
v_gene: TRBV3-1/TRBV3-2
j_gene: TRBJ1-6
abundance: once
CDR3nt: TGTGCCAGCAGCCTGGGACAGGGACCTATTTCACCCCTCCACTTT
CDR3aa: CASSLGQGPISPLHF

d_gene: .
v_gene: TRBV7-9
j_gene: TRBJ1-3
abundance: once
CDR3nt: TGTGCCAGCAGCTTAGACAGGACGTACTCTGGAAACACCATATATTTT
CDR3aa: CASSLDRTYSGNTIYF

d_gene: .
v_gene: TRBV28
j_gene: TRBJ1-2
abundance: few
CDR3nt: TGTGCCAGCACCCCCCCCACAAATAAATGGGGCTATGGCTACACCTTC
CDR3aa: CASTPPTNKWGYGYTF

d_gene: .
v_gene: TRBV3-1/TRBV3-2
j_gene: TRBJ1-5
abundance: .
CDR3nt: TGTGCCAGCAGCCAAGATTCGAAAACGGGTCAGCCCCAGCATTTT
CDR3aa: CASSQDSKTGQPQHF

d_gene: TRBD1
v_gene: TRBV5-6
j_gene: TRBJ1-1
abundance: .
CDR3nt: TGTGCCAGCAGTCAAACATCACAGGGGGCTCGGACTGAAGCTTTCTTT
CDR3aa: CASSQTSQGARTEAFF

d_gene: .
v_gene: TRBV6-1
j_gene: TRBJ1-2
abundance: .
CDR3nt: TGTGCCAGCAGTCAACAGGGAGGGGATGGCTACACCTTC
CDR3aa: CASSQQGGDGYTF

d_gene: .
v_gene: TRBV15
j_gene: TRBJ1-6
abundance: .
CDR3nt: TGTGCCACCAGCAGAGCTCAGGATAATTCACCCCTCCACTTT
CDR3aa: CATSRAQDNSPLHF

d_gene: .
v_gene: TRBV5-1
j_gene: TRBJ1-4
abundance: .
CDR3nt: TGCGCCAGCAGCTTGGGAAGCACAGGTCGGGAAAAACTGTTTTTT
CDR3aa: CASSLGSTGREKLFF

d_gene: .
v_gene: TRBV2
j_gene: TRBJ2-3
abundance: once
CDR3nt: TGTGCCAGCAAAGCAGGCACAGATACGCAGTATTTT
CDR3aa: CASKAGTDTQYF

d_gene: .
v_gene: TRBV6-5
j_gene: TRBJ1-2
abundance: .
CDR3nt: TGTGCCAGCAGTTACTCACGTCGATCCCGGGCCTATGGCTACACCTTC
CDR3aa: CASSYSRRSRAYGYTF

d_gene: .
v_gene: TRBV20-1
j_gene: TRBJ2-1
abundance: .
CDR3nt: TGCAGTGCTAATAGTCGGGATGAGCAGTTCTTC
CDR3aa: CSANSRDEQFF

d_gene: .
v_gene: TRBV28
j_gene: TRBJ2-1
abundance: .
CDR3nt: TGTGCCAGCAGTTTAAGAGGGAATGAGCAGTTCTTC
CDR3aa: CASSLRGNEQFF

d_gene: .
v_gene: TRBV21-1
j_gene: TRBJ2-3
abundance: .
CDR3nt: TGTGCCAGCAGGGTATTTAGTAGCACAGATACGCAGTATTTT
CDR3aa: CASRVFSSTDTQYF

d_gene: .
v_gene: TRBV5-1
j_gene: TRBJ2-1
abundance: few
CDR3nt: TGCGCCAGCAGCTTGGGGGGAGTCGATGAGCAGTTCTTC
CDR3aa: CASSLGGVDEQFF

d_gene: .
v_gene: TRBV5-8
j_gene: TRBJ2-1
abundance: .
CDR3nt: TGTGCCAGCAGCTTGGCAGTTGTCTCGGATGAGCAGTTCTTC
CDR3aa: CASSLAVVSDEQFF

d_gene: .
v_gene: TRBV19
j_gene: TRBJ2-3
abundance: once
CDR3nt: TGTGCCAGTAGTGACCAGGGGACCACAGATACGCAGTATTTT
CDR3aa: CASSDQGTTDTQYF

d_gene: TRBD2
v_gene: TRBV11-2
j_gene: TRBJ2-1
abundance: .
CDR3nt: TGTGCCAGCAGCTTGTTAGCGGGGCCCTGGGATGAGCAGTTCTTC
CDR3aa: CASSLLAGPWDEQFF

d_gene: TRBD1
v_gene: TRBV5-4
j_gene: TRBJ2-5
abundance: once
CDR3nt: TGTGCCAGCAGCCCTACAGGGGGCGCGGGGCAAGAGACCCAGTACTTC
CDR3aa: CASSPTGGAGQETQYF

d_gene: .
v_gene: TRBV30
j_gene: TRBJ2-2
abundance: .
CDR3nt: TGTGCCTGGAGTTTGAACACCGGGGAGCTGTTTTTT
CDR3aa: CAWSLNTGELFF

d_gene: .
v_gene: TRBV7-8
j_gene: TRBJ2-7
abundance: .
CDR3nt: TGTGCCAGCAGCAAATACTACGAGCAGTACTTC
CDR3aa: CASSKYYEQYF

d_gene: .
v_gene: TRBV30
j_gene: TRBJ1-5
abundance: .
CDR3nt: TGTGCCTCCCGGGACGGGAATCAGCCCCAGCATTTT
CDR3aa: CASRDGNQPQHF

d_gene: TRBD1
v_gene: TRBV2
j_gene: TRBJ2-2
abundance: .
CDR3nt: TGTGCCAGCAGTGTAGGACAGGCAGTCACCGGGGAGCTGTTTTTT
CDR3aa: CASSVGQAVTGELFF

d_gene: TRBD1
v_gene: TRBV30
j_gene: TRBJ1-4
abundance: .
CDR3nt: TGTGCCTGGAGCGGGGACAGCCTAAATGAAAAACTGTTTTTT
CDR3aa: CAWSGDSLNEKLFF

d_gene: .
v_gene: TRBV6-5
j_gene: TRBJ1-1
abundance: .
CDR3nt: TGTGCCAGCAGTTACTCACCAGGAGGGGACACTGAAGCTTTCTTT
CDR3aa: CASSYSPGGDTEAFF

d_gene: .
v_gene: TRBV21-1
j_gene: TRBJ1-5
abundance: .
CDR3nt: TGTGCCAGCCGTTCCGGGAATCAGCCCCAGCATTTT
CDR3aa: CASRSGNQPQHF

d_gene: .
v_gene: TRBV27
j_gene: TRBJ1-1
abundance: once
CDR3nt: TGTGCCAGCACCGGGACTGAAAACACTGAAGCTTTCTTT
CDR3aa: CASTGTENTEAFF

d_gene: .
v_gene: TRBV11-3
j_gene: TRBJ2-2
abundance: .
CDR3nt: TGTGCCAGCAGCCCGACACCTATCCCGAGGACCGGGGAGCTGTTTTTT
CDR3aa: CASSPTPIPRTGELFF

d_gene: .
v_gene: TRBV21-1
j_gene: TRBJ1-2
abundance: .
CDR3nt: TGTGCCAGCAGCAGGGAAGGTAGGCAGAAACAACACCTCTATGGCTACACCTTC
CDR3aa: CASSREGRQKQHLYGYTF

d_gene: TRBD2
v_gene: TRBV6-6
j_gene: TRBJ2-3
abundance: once
CDR3nt: TGTGCCAGCAGTACCGGGAGGGCCGTCTCAGATACGCAGTATTTT
CDR3aa: CASSTGRAVSDTQYF

d_gene: .
v_gene: TRBV4-1
j_gene: TRBJ1-4
abundance: once
CDR3nt: TGCGCCAGCAGCCAAGAGTGGCCCGGGGGCGGTAATGAAAAACTGTTTTTT
CDR3aa: CASSQEWPGGGNEKLFF

d_gene: TRBD2
v_gene: TRBV7-2
j_gene: TRBJ2-5
abundance: .
CDR3nt: TGTGCCAGCAGCTTAGTTGGTAGCGGGATGGTAGAGACCCAGTACTTC
CDR3aa: CASSLVGSGMVETQYF

d_gene: TRBD2
v_gene: TRBV9
j_gene: TRBJ2-1
abundance: few
CDR3nt: TGTGCCAGCAGCGGCCTTCTGGCGGGAGGGACCTCCTACAATGAGCAGTTCTTC
CDR3aa: CASSGLLAGGTSYNEQFF

d_gene: TRBD1
v_gene: TRBV18
j_gene: TRBJ1-3
abundance: .
CDR3nt: TGTGCCAGCTCCCTAGGGGGAGGACAGGAACTTCATTTT
CDR3aa: CASSLGGGQELHF

d_gene: .
v_gene: TRBV7-2
j_gene: TRBJ2-1
abundance: .
CDR3nt: TGTGCCAGCAGTCTAGGAGGGGCTAACTCCTACAATGAGCAGTTCTTC
CDR3aa: CASSLGGANSYNEQFF

d_gene: .
v_gene: TRBV28
j_gene: TRBJ2-1
abundance: .
CDR3nt: TGTGCCACCGAAGGTGCGCCCTACAATGAGCAGTTCTTC
CDR3aa: CATEGAPYNEQFF

d_gene: TRBD1
v_gene: TRBV30
j_gene: TRBJ1-2
abundance: few
CDR3nt: TGTGCCTGGAGTTTCTCCGGGACAGGGGTCGGCTACACCTTC
CDR3aa: CAWSFSGTGVGYTF

d_gene: .
v_gene: TRBV9
j_gene: TRBJ1-4
abundance: .
CDR3nt: TGTGCCAGCAGCGTAGCTACGGGACGAGGGGAAAAACTGTTTTTT
CDR3aa: CASSVATGRGEKLFF

d_gene: TRBD1
v_gene: TRBV6-5
j_gene: TRBJ1-3
abundance: once
CDR3nt: TGTGCCAGCACCCAGGGGGGGGCAGGTGGAAACACCATATATTTT
CDR3aa: CASTQGGAGGNTIYF

d_gene: TRBD1
v_gene: TRBV3-1/TRBV3-2
j_gene: TRBJ1-6
abundance: .
CDR3nt: TGTGCCAGCAGCCCCCGGGACAGTAATTCACCCCTCCACTTT
CDR3aa: CASSPRDSNSPLHF

d_gene: .
v_gene: TRBV6-5
j_gene: TRBJ2-1
abundance: .
CDR3nt: TGTGCCACCCGACTCGGCAGCTCCTACAATGAGCAGTTCTTC
CDR3aa: CATRLGSSYNEQFF

d_gene: .
v_gene: TRBV2
j_gene: TRBJ2-3
abundance: .
CDR3nt: TGTGCCAGCAGTGAAGGGCGGGTGCGGTATTTT
CDR3aa: CASSEGRVRYF

d_gene: TRBD1
v_gene: TRBV29-1
j_gene: TRBJ2-1
abundance: .
CDR3nt: TGCAGCGGTTCCGTCGGACAGGGCAATGAGCAGTTCTTC
CDR3aa: CSGSVGQGNEQFF

d_gene: TRBD1
v_gene: TRBV19
j_gene: TRBJ1-4
abundance: many
CDR3nt: TGTGCAACGATGGACAGGGTTTCGAGTGAAAAACTGTTTTTT
CDR3aa: CATMDRVSSEKLFF

d_gene: TRBD1
v_gene: TRBV5-1
j_gene: TRBJ1-3
abundance: .
CDR3nt: TGCGCCAGCAGCTTGGTTCAGGGGGCCTCTGGAAACACCATATATTTT
CDR3aa: CASSLVQGASGNTIYF

d_gene: .
v_gene: TRBV7-2
j_gene: TRBJ1-5
abundance: .
CDR3nt: TGTGCCAGCAGCTTACGGGGGAGCAATCAGCCCCAGCATTTT
CDR3aa: CASSLRGSNQPQHF

d_gene: .
v_gene: TRBV10-3
j_gene: TRBJ1-1
abundance: .
CDR3nt: TGTGCCATCAGGGGGAACACTGAAGCTTTCTTT
CDR3aa: CAIRGNTEAFF

d_gene: TRBD2
v_gene: TRBV18
j_gene: TRBJ2-1
abundance: .
CDR3nt: TGTGCCAGCTCACTTTTCGAGGGAGGGCCCTTTGGCGATGAGCAGTTCTTC
CDR3aa: CASSLFEGGPFGDEQFF

d_gene: .
v_gene: TRBV30
j_gene: TRBJ1-6
abundance: .
CDR3nt: TGTGCCTGGAAAGGAAATATGGGCACACCCCTCCACTTT
CDR3aa: CAWKGNMGTPLHF

d_gene: .
v_gene: TRBV7-9
j_gene: TRBJ2-2
abundance: .
CDR3nt: TGTGCCAGCAGCTTTAGCCTTGACGGGGAGCTGTTTTTT
CDR3aa: CASSFSLDGELFF

d_gene: TRBD1
v_gene: TRBV25-1
j_gene: TRBJ1-6
abundance: .
CDR3nt: TGTGCCAGCCAGGACAGGGAAGAATCACCCCTCCACTTT
CDR3aa: CASQDREESPLHF

d_gene: .
v_gene: TRBV18
j_gene: TRBJ1-1
abundance: .
CDR3nt: TGTGCCAGCTCACTTGGCACGAACACTGAAGCTTTCTTT
CDR3aa: CASSLGTNTEAFF

d_gene: .
v_gene: TRBV7-2
j_gene: TRBJ1-3
abundance: .
CDR3nt: TGTGCCAGCAGCTCTACCCCTGCAGGGTCTGGAAACACCATATATTTT
CDR3aa: CASSSTPAGSGNTIYF